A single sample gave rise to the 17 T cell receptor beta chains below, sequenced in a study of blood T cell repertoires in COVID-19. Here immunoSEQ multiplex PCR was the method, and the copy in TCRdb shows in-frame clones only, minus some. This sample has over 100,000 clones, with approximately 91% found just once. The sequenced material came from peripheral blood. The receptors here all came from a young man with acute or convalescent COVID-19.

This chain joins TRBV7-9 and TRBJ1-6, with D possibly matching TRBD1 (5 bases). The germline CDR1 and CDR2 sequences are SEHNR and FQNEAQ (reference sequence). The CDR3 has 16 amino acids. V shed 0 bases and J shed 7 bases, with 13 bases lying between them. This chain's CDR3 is CASSLAASGGNSPLHF. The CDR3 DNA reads TGTGCCAGCAGCTTAGCGGCGTCTGGGGGGAATTCACCCCTCCACTTT.

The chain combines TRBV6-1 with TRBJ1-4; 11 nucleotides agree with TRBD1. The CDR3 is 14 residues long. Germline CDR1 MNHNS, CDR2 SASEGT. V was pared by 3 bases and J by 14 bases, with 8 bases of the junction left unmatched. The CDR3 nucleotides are TGTGCCAGCAGTGAGGTGTACCGGGACAGGGGGCTGTTTTTT. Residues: CASSEVYRDRGLFF.

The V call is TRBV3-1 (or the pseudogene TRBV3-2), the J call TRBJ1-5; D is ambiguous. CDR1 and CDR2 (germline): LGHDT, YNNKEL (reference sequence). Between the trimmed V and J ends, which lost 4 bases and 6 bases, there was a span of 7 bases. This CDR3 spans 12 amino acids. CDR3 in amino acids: CASSLGTQPQHF. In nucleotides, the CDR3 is TGTGCCAGCAGCCTTGGCACTCAGCCCCAGCATTTT.

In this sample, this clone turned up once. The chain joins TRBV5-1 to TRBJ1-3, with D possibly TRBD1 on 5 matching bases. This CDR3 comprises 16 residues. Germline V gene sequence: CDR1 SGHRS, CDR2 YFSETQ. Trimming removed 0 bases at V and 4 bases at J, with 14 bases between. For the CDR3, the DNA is TGCGCCAGCAGCTTGGGTCCCAAAGGGGCCGGAAACACCATATATTTT. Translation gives CASSLGPKGAGNTIYF.

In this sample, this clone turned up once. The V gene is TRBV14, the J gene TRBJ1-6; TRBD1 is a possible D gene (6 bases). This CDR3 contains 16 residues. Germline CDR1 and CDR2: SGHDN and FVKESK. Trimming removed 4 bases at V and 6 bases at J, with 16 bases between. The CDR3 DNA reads TGTGCCAGCAGCCCCTCGGGCAGGGGCCGTAATTCACCCCTCCACTTT. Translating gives CASSPSGRGRNSPLHF.

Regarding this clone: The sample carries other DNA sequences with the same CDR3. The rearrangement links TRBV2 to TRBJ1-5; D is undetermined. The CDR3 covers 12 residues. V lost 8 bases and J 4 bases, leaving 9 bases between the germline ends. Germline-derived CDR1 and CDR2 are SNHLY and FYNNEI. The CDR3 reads CASSGRNQPQHF. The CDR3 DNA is TGTGCCAGCTCAGGTAGGAATCAGCCCCAGCATTTT.

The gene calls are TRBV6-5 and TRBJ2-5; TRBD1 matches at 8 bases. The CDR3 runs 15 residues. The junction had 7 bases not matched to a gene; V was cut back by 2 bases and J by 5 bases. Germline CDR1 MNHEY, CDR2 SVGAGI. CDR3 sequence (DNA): TGTGCCAGCAGTTACGGGCAGGGGGCGTCGGAGACCCAGTACTTC. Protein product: CASSYGQGASETQYF.

This chain's CDR3 is CATSDPRGLETQYF. DNA for the CDR3: TGTGCCACCAGTGACCCCCGAGGCTTAGAGACCCAGTACTTC. The genes are TRBV24-1 and TRBJ2-5; D not certain. V shed 4 bases and J shed 4 bases, with 12 bases lying between them. The CDR3 loop spans 14 amino acids. Germline assignment: CDR1 KGHDR and CDR2 SFDVKD.

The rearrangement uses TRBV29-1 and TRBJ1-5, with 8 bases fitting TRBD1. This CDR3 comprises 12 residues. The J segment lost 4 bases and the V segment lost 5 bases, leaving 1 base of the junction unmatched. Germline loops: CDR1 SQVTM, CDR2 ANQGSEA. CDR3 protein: CSVRTGNQPQHF. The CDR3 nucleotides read TGCAGCGTTAGGACAGGGAATCAGCCCCAGCATTTT.

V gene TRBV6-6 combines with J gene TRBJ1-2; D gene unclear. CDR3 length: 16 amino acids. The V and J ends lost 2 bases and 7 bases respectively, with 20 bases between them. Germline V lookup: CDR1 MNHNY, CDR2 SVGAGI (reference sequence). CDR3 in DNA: TGTGCCAGCAGTTACGGGAGGGAGGGTAGTGCTGGTGGCTACACCTTC. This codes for CASSYGREGSAGGYTF.

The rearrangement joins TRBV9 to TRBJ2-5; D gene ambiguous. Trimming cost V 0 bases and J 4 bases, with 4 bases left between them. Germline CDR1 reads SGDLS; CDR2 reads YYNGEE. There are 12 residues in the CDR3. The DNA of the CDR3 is TGTGCCAGCAGCGTAGCAGGAGAGACCCAGTACTTC. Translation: CASSVAGETQYF. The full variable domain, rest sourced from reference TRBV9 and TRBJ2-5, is DSGVTQTPKHLITATGQRVTLRCSPRSGDLSVYWYQQSLDQGLQFLIQYYNGEERAKGNILERFSAQQFPDLHSELNLSSLELGDSALYFCASSVAGETQYFGPGTRLLVL.

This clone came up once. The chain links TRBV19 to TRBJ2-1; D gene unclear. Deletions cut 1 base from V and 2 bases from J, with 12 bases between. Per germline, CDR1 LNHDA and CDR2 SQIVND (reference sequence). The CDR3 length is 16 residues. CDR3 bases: TGTGCCAGTAGTATAGGTGCAGCCAGGACCTACAATGAGCAGTTCTTC. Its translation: CASSIGAARTYNEQFF. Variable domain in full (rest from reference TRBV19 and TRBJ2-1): DGGITQSPKYLFRKEGQNVTLSCEQNLNHDAMYWYRQDPGQGLRLIYYSQIVNDFQKGDIAEGYSVSREKKESFPLTVTSAQKNPTAFYLCASSIGAARTYNEQFFGPGTRLTVL.

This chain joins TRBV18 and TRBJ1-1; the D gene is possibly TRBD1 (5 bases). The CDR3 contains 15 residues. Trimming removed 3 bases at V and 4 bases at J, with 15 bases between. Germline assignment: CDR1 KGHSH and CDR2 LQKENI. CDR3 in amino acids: CASSPFTPGGTEAFF. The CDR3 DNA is TGTGCCAGCTCACCCTTTACTCCGGGGGGCACTGAAGCTTTCTTT.

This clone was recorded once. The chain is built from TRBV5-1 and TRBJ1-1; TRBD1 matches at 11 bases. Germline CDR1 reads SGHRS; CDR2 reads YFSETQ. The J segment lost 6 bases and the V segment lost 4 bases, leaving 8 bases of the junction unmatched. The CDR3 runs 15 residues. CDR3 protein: CASSILGQGAAEAFF. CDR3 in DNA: TGCGCCAGCAGCATCCTCGGACAGGGGGCCGCTGAAGCTTTCTTT.

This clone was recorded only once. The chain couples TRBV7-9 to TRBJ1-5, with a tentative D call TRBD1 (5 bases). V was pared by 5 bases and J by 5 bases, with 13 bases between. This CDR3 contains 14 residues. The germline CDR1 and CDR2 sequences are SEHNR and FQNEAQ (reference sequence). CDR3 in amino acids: CASSQYPRDQPQHF. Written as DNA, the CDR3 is TGTGCCAGCAGCCAATACCCCAGGGATCAGCCCCAGCATTTT.

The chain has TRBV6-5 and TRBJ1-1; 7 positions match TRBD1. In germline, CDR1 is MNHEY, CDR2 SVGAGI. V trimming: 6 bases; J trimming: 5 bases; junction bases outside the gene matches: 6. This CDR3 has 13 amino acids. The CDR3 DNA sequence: TGTGCCAGCAGGGTGACAGGGTGGACTGAAGCTTTCTTT. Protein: CASRVTGWTEAFF.

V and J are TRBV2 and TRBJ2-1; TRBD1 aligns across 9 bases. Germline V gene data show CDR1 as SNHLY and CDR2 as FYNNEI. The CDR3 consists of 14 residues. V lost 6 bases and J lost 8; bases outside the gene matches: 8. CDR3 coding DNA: TGTGCCAGCAGGCGGGACAGGGTGGTTGATGAGCAGTTCTTC. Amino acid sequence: CASRRDRVVDEQFF.